Sequencing of this T cell receptor beta chain was carried out in a study of shared clonotypes between healthy human individuals. Study-wide context: Per-donor plates numbered three CD4 naive, three CD4 memory, two CD8 naive and one CD8 memory.

Naive CD4+ cells were CD45RA-selected; the remaining cells were memory. Trimming took off 2 bases at V and 4 bases at J, with 14 bases between the two ends. The germline V gene has CDR1 MNHGY and CDR2 SVAAGI. CDR3 length equals 16 residues. Clones were sequenced by immunoSEQ multiplex PCR, and TCRdb holds only the in-frame ones, with some missing. The repertoire holds 950,000 to 1,300,000 clones, with approximately 72% as singletons. The sequencing input was memory CD4+ T cells sorted from blood. The subset is: CD45RA-negative fraction. The chain links TRBV6-9 to TRBJ2-2; the D gene is possibly TRBD2 (5 bases). The origin of this receptor is a man aged 18 to 30 in good health. CDR3 DNA sequence: TGTGCCAGCAGTTATCCCCTTGAGGGATGCACCGGGGAGCTGTTTTTT. It translates to CASSYPLEGCTGELFF.